This TCR beta chain is from a study of T-cell memory formation after mild COVID-19. This clonotype was found many times. The CDR3 has 14 residues. Trimming left V 0 bases short and J 10 bases short, with 17 bases between. Germline V gives CDR1 SGHKS, CDR2 YYEKEE (reference sequence). TCRdb ran MiXCR on the 5' RACE reads and lists one entry per CDR3 protein. Among approximately 240,000 distinct CDR3 sequences listed, 15% to 20% were seen once. This receptor was taken from a man between 18 and 35 years old who had mild COVID-19 (a few samples of this study predate the infection). Cell type and time point are not known. This rearrangement joins TRBV5-5 to TRBJ2-7; the D is unclear. Sequences were obtained from PBMCs or a T cell subset sorted from them (not recorded which). The DNA of the CDR3 is TGTGCCAGCAGCTTGGCTGTGCCCAGAAGGGATCAGTACTTC. As protein: CASSLAVPRRDQYF. Complete variable domain (other parts from reference TRBV5-5 and TRBJ2-7): DAGVTQSPTHLIKTRGQQVTLRCSPISGHKSVSWYQQVLGQGPQFIFQYYEKEERGRGNFPDRFSARQFPNYSSELNVNALLLGDSALYLCASSLAVPRRDQYFGPGTRLTVT.